These 18 T cell receptor beta chains came from one sample sequenced in a study of shared clonotypes between healthy human individuals. Sequencing used immunoSEQ multiplex PCR; TCRdb keeps in-frame clones, though not all of them. Of under 2,000,000 clones in the sample, about 94% were seen once. CD45RO-negative cells were positively selected for CCR7, leaving out terminally differentiated effector memory CD45RA+ cells. The sample consisted of naive CD8+ T cells sorted from blood. These receptors were taken from a man in his late teens or twenties in good health.

This chain links TRBV10-2 with TRBJ1-1; D perhaps matches TRBD1 (5 bases). This CDR3 has 10 amino acids. The germline CDR1 and CDR2 sequences are WSHSY and SAAADI. Trimming took off 8 bases at V and 9 bases at J, with 10 bases between the two ends. CDR3 protein: CASGGVKAFF. The CDR3 coding sequence is TGCGCCAGCGGGGGAGTTAAAGCTTTCTTT.

The rearrangement joins TRBV2 to TRBJ2-7; D uncertain. This CDR3 has 14 residues. Trimming cost V 0 bases and J 2 bases, with 8 bases left between them. Germline CDR1 reads SNHLY; CDR2 reads FYNNEI. CDR3 nucleotide sequence: TGTGCCAGCAGTGAAGCGGCTTCTCCCTACGAGCAGTACTTC. Translated, it gives CASSEAASPYEQYF.

This clone was recorded once. The genes are TRBV10-2 and TRBJ2-1; the D gene is possibly TRBD2 (6 bases). Germline V gene lookup returns CDR1 WSHSY and CDR2 SAAADI. The length of the CDR3 is 15 residues. The V end lost 2 bases, the J end lost 8 bases, and 16 bases lay between the germline ends. The CDR3 DNA is TGCGCCAGCAGTGAGCAGCCCCGTTCTAGCGATGAGCAGTTCTTC. Translation: CASSEQPRSSDEQFF.

A remark on this clone: A far larger clone is one nucleotide away, so this likely arose from a read error. The genes are TRBV9 and TRBJ1-1; no clear D. Germline CDR1 and CDR2: SGDLS and YYNGEE. The ends were cut back, 0 bases at V and 1 base at J, with 4 bases in the middle. CDR3 size: 13 residues. The CDR3 nucleotides read TGTGCCAGCAGCGTAGGGTGGAACACTGAAGCTTTCTTT. It codes for CASSVGWNTEAFF.

This sequence joins TRBV28 and TRBJ2-3, with 10 bases that match TRBD1. Looked up from germline, CDR1 is MDHEN and CDR2 is SYDVKM. V trimming: 5 bases; J trimming: 9 bases; junction bases outside the gene matches: 14. CDR3 length equals 16 residues. The CDR3 loop reads CASSLRTGGPERTQYF. The CDR3 region has the DNA TGTGCCAGCAGTCTACGGACAGGGGGTCCCGAAAGGACGCAGTATTTT.

The gene calls are TRBV10-3 and TRBJ2-7, with D possibly being TRBD1 (6 bases). V lost 6 bases and J 7 bases, leaving 10 bases between the germline ends. CDR1 and CDR2 from the germline V gene are ENHRY and SYGVKD. The CDR3 is 11 residues long. CDR3 sequence reads: CAIRQGREQYF. Written as DNA, the CDR3 is TGTGCCATCAGACAGGGACGGGAGCAGTACTTC.

Comment on this clone: The sample has other DNA sequences that encode this CDR3 too. The chain carries TRBV14 and TRBJ1-1, with a tentative D call TRBD1 (5 bases). Trimming shortened V by 0 bases and J by 0 bases, and 11 bases separated the two germline ends. The CDR3 length is 16 residues. Germline V gene lookup returns CDR1 SGHDN and CDR2 FVKESK. The CDR3 region is CASSQDGEGLNTEAFF. CDR3 nucleotide sequence: TGTGCCAGCAGCCAAGATGGGGAGGGGCTGAACACTGAAGCTTTCTTT. The full variable domain, in which reference TRBV14 and TRBJ1-1 provide the parts outside the CDR3, is EAGVTQFPSHSVIEKGQTVTLRCDPISGHDNLYWYRRVMGKEIKFLLHFVKESKQDESGMPNNRFLAERTGGTYSTLKVQPAELEDSGVYFCASSQDGEGLNTEAFFGQGTRLTVV.

The chain recombines TRBV7-3 with TRBJ1-2, with a weak D call TRBD1 (6 bases). The CDR3 totals 15 residues. Germline-derived CDR1 and CDR2 are SGHTA and FQGTGA. V gave up 5 bases and J gave up 4 bases, with 17 bases separating them. The CDR3 here is CASSATTGTLYGYTF. In DNA, the CDR3 is TGTGCCAGCAGCGCGACGACAGGAACCCTCTATGGCTACACCTTC.

The chain carries TRBV4-3 and TRBJ2-7, with 7 bases lining up with TRBD1. Losses at the gene ends were 5 bases for V and 3 bases for J; bases not matched to a gene: 16. Germline V lookup: CDR1 LGHNA, CDR2 YSLEER. This CDR3 spans 17 amino acids. The CDR3 sequence is CASSFLDPDRLRYEQYF. The CDR3 DNA follows: TGCGCCAGCAGCTTTCTCGACCCGGACAGGCTCCGCTACGAGCAGTACTTC.

In nucleotides, the CDR3 is TGTGCCAGCAGTGAGAGCAGCACACTTAACACTGAAGCTTTCTTT. Protein product: CASSESSTLNTEAFF. The J gene is TRBJ1-1, the V gene TRBV2; D unresolved. V lost 3 bases to trimming and J lost 2 bases, with 13 bases between them. The CDR3 loop spans 15 amino acids. Looked up from germline, CDR1 is SNHLY and CDR2 is FYNNEI.

The CDR3 bases are TGTGCCAGCAGGTCGGGTAGCGGGGGGCGGGACACAGATACGCAGTATTTT. Residues: CASRSGSGGRDTDTQYF. This chain connects TRBV28 to TRBJ2-3; 10 bases are a match to TRBD2. The CDR3 is 17 residues long. V dropped 6 bases and J dropped 2; count of bases not matched to a gene: 11. The germline CDR1 and CDR2 sequences are MDHEN and SYDVKM. The variable domain in full, completed from reference TRBV28 and TRBJ2-3, reads DVKVTQSSRYLVKRTGEKVFLECVQDMDHENMFWYRQDPGLGLRLIYFSYDVKMKEKGDIPEGYSVSREKKERFSLILESASTNQTSMYLCASRSGSGGRDTDTQYFGPGTRLTVL.

The chain couples TRBV28 to TRBJ2-3; no firm D call. The CDR3 has 15 amino acids. Germline V CDR1 and CDR2: MDHEN, SYDVKM. The germline V and J ends were trimmed by 2 bases and 2 bases, with 11 bases remaining between them. The CDR3 sequence: CASSLGVSFTDTQYF. CDR3 nucleotide sequence: TGTGCCAGCAGTTTAGGGGTTTCCTTCACAGATACGCAGTATTTT.

The chain links TRBV29-1 to TRBJ2-7, with D unclear. This CDR3 comprises 12 residues. V was cut by 4 bases and J by 6 bases, with 13 bases left in between. The germline V gene encodes CDR1 SQVTM and CDR2 ANQGSEA. The CDR3 DNA sequence: TGCAGCGTTGCTGTCGGCATCGGCGAGCAGTACTTC. This gives the protein CSVAVGIGEQYF.

The chain links TRBV6-5 to TRBJ2-7; 12 bases are a match to TRBD2. This CDR3 comprises 14 residues. Germline CDR1 and CDR2: MNHEY and SVGAGI. V lost 10 bases and J lost 4; bases outside the gene matches: 8. The CDR3 region is CATMGLAGVYEQYF. For the CDR3, the DNA is TGTGCCACTATGGGACTAGCGGGTGTATACGAGCAGTACTTC.

The chain carries TRBV18 and TRBJ1-1, with 7 bases aligning to TRBD1. The CDR3 totals 13 residues. The germline CDR1 and CDR2 sequences are KGHSH and LQKENI. Unmatched junction bases numbered 1, after V lost 5 bases and J lost 1 base. CDR3 nucleotide sequence: TGTGCCAGCTCAGGGACAGAGAACACTGAAGCTTTCTTT. Amino acid sequence: CASSGTENTEAFF.

The V call is TRBV19, the J call TRBJ1-2; a possible D gene is TRBD1 (6 bases). This CDR3 is 13 amino acids long. V was pared by 3 bases and J by 6 bases, with 11 bases between. From germline, CDR1 is LNHDA and CDR2 SQIVND (reference sequence). The chain's CDR3 is CASSIWRGNGYTF. The CDR3 nucleotides read TGTGCCAGTAGTATCTGGAGGGGGAATGGCTACACCTTC.

This chain uses TRBV15 with TRBJ2-1; D is undetermined. Germline V gene sequence: CDR1 LNHNV, CDR2 YYDKDF (reference sequence). The V end was cut by 5 bases, the J end by 6 bases, with 11 bases between. CDR3 length: 13 residues. CDR3 loop: CATSGFRFNEQFF. The CDR3 coding sequence is TGTGCCACCAGCGGATTTAGGTTCAATGAGCAGTTCTTC.

The CDR3 DNA is TGTGCTAGTGGTTTTAACACTGAAGCTTTCTTT. Residues: CASGFNTEAFF. The V and J genes are TRBV12-5 and TRBJ1-1; D remains unclear. CDR3 size: 11 residues. CDR1 is LGHNT, CDR2 FRNRAP, per germline. Trimming shortened V by 3 bases and J by 2 bases, and 1 base separated the two germline ends.